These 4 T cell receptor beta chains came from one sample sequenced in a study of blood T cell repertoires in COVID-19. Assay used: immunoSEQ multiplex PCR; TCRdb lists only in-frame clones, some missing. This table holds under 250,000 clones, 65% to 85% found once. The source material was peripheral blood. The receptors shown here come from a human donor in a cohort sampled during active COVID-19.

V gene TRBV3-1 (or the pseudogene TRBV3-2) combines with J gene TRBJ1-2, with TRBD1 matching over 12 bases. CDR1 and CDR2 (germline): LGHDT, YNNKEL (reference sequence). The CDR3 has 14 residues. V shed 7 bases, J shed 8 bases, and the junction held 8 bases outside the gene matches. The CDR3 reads CASTRDRGPQGYTF. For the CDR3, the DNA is TGTGCCAGCACCCGGGACAGGGGGCCGCAAGGCTACACCTTC.

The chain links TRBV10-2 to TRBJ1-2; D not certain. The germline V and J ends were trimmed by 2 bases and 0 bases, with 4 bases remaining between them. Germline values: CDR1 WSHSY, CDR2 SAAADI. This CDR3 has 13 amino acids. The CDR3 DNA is TGCGCCAGCAGTGAGGTATCTAACTATGGCTACACCTTC. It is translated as CASSEVSNYGYTF.

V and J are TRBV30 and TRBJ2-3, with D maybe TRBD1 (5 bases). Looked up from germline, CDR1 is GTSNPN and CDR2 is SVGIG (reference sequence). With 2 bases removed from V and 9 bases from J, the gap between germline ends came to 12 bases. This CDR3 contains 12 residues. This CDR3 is CAWSSPGLTQYF. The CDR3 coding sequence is TGTGCCTGGAGTAGTCCAGGGCTAACGCAGTATTTT.

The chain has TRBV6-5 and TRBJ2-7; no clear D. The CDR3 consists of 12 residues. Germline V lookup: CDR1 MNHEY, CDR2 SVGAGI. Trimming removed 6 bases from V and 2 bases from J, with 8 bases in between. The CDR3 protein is CASRSGTYEQYF. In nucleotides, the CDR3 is TGTGCCAGCAGGTCAGGAACCTACGAGCAGTACTTC.